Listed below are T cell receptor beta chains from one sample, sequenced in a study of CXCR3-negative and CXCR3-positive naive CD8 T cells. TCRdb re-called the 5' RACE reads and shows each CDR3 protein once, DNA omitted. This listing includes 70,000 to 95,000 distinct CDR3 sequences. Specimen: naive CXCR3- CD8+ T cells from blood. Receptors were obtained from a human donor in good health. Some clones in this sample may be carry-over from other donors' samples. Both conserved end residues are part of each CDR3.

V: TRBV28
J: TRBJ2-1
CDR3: CAIGQREGNEQFF

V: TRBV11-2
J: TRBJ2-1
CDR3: CASRAPGEDEQFF

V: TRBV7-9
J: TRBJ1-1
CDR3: CASSLDSTEAFF

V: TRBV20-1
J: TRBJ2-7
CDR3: CSARNLSGSGFVNEQFF

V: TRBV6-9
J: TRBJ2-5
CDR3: CASSYDGHGNPQNETQYF

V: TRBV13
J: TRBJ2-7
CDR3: CASSSGRGSYEQYF

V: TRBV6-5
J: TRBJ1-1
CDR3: CASTNGGAVNTEAFF

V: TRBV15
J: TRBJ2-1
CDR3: CATSRAVAYNEQFF

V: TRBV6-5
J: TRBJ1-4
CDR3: CASSYVSATTNEKLFF

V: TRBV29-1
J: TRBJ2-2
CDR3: CSVEVVNTGELFF

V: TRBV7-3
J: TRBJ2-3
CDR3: CASSPLGTTLGTDTQYF

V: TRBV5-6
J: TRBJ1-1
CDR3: CASSLQGSEAFF

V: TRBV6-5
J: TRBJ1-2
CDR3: CASSYDRFVLSVSYTF

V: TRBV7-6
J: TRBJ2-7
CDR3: CASSPGGNEQYF

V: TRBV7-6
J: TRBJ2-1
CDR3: CASSLVPGLAGGQVYNEQFF

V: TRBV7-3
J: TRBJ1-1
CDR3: CASSLGSSDTEAFF

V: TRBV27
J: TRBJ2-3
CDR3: CASSPEREGLGDTQYF

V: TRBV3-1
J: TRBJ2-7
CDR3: CASSQDPPYEQYF

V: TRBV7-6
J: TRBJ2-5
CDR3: CASSLAEGTQYF

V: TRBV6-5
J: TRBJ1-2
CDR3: CASSSDYTGVEYYGYTF

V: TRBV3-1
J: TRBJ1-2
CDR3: CASSLWDGQGIGGYTF

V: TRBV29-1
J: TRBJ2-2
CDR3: CSVVSQGMDTGELFF

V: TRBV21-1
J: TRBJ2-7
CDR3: CASPLRGNSSYEQYF

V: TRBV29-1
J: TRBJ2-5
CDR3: CSALGEGALQETQYF

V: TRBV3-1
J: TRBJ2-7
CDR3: CASSQAGGPYEQYF

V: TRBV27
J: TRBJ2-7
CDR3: CASSFNTGYEQYF

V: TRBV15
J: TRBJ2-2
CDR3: CATRGRQGAAGELFF

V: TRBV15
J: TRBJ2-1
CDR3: CATSRVGLGAEQFF

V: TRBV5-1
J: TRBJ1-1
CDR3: CASTEGPMNTEAFF

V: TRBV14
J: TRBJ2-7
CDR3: CASSLAGLYEQYF

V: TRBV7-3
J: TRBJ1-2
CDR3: CASSPDGGDYGYTF

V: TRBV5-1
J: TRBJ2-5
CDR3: CASSLNSWTSPLETQYF

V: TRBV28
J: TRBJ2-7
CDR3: CASCRDRSYYEQYF

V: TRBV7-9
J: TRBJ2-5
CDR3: CASSLVGRSETQYF

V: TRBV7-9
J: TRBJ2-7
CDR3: CASSDQGQGRIHEQYF

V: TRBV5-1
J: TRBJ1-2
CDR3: CASSPYRTDDPYGYTF

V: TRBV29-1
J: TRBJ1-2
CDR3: CSVADSRDYGYTF

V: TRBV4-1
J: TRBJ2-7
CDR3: CASSHIQGNEQYF

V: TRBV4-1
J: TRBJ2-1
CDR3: CASRQLLGRNEQFF

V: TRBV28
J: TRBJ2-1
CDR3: CASSLRKILAGTEDNTYNEQFF

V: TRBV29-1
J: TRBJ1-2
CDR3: CSVEDRQRSNGYTF

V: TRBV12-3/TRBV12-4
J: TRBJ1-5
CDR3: CASSIGTGGIQPQHF

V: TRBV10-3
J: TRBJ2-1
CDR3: CAISESGQGGEEQFF

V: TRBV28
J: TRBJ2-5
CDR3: CASSLGGGPGGTQYF

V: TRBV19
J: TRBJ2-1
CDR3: CASSVGLTVSSYNEKFF

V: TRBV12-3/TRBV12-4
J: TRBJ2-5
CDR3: CASSADGGETQYF

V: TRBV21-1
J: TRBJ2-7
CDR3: CASRPDRGYEQYF

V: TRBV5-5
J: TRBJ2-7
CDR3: CASSLAAGTNYEQYF

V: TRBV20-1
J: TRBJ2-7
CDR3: CSAGDSFSAYEQYF

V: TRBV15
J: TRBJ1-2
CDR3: CATSRGGRDFNGYTF

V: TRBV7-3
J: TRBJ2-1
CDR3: CASSIGVHNEQFF

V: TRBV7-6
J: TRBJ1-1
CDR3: CASSLMGLGTEAFF